These 31 T cell receptor beta chains were all obtained from the same sample, sequenced in a study of early T cells in non-severe SARS-CoV-2 infection. MiXCR was run by TCRdb on the 5' RACE reads, yielding one entry per CDR3 protein. This table has 30,000 to 35,000 distinct CDR3 sequences, roughly 6.6% appearing once. The sequenced sample was whole blood. The receptors here all came from an adult who was a healthcare worker with PCR-confirmed SARS-CoV-2 infection or an uninfected control (not recorded which).

This clonotype was recorded at least ten times. This chain joins TRBV5-1 and TRBJ1-1; a weak D match, TRBD1 (6 bases). Looked up from germline, CDR1 is SGHRS and CDR2 is YFSETQ. This CDR3 comprises 15 residues. V lost 0 bases and J 7 bases, leaving 16 bases between the germline ends. The CDR3 is CASSLDGQIGREAFF. CDR3 nucleotide sequence: TGCGCCAGCAGCTTGGACGGACAGATCGGGCGTGAAGCTTTCTTT.

This clonotype was counted at least ten times. The J gene is TRBJ2-3, the V gene TRBV4-3, with 7 bases matching TRBD2. CDR1 is LGHNA and CDR2 is YSLEER in the germline V gene. The CDR3 is 18 residues long. V shed 0 bases, J shed 5 bases, and the junction held 14 bases outside the gene matches. CDR3 sequence: CASSQDPVSGGGRDTQYF. CDR3 DNA: TGCGCCAGCAGCCAAGATCCGGTTTCCGGCGGGGGAAGAGATACGCAGTATTTT.

This clonotype occurred many times. The rearrangement links TRBV7-3 to TRBJ2-2, with TRBD1 identical over 9 bases. Per germline, CDR1 SGHTA and CDR2 FQGTGA. CDR3 length equals 14 residues. V dropped 4 bases and J dropped 6; count of bases not matched to a gene: 3. CDR3 in amino acids: CASSWGQGSGELFF. The CDR3 bases are TGTGCCAGCAGCTGGGGACAGGGTTCCGGGGAGCTGTTTTTT.

This clonotype occurred a few times. The CDR3 spells CASSGPEIGASISSGANVLTF. CDR3 nucleotides: TGTGCCAGCAGCGGTCCAGAAATTGGGGCTTCGATCAGCTCTGGGGCCAACGTCCTGACTTTC. The chain couples TRBV7-9 to TRBJ2-6; tentatively, D is TRBD1 (5 bases). The CDR3 contains 21 residues. Trimming removed 5 bases from V and 0 bases from J, with 26 bases in between. The V gene's germline CDR1 is SEHNR and CDR2 FQNEAQ (reference sequence).

This clonotype is judged medium-sized (0.01 to 0.1%). The chain couples TRBV7-9 to TRBJ2-1; no clear D gene. V shed 5 bases and J shed 3 bases, with 8 bases lying between them. The CDR3 extends over 13 amino acids. Looked up from germline, CDR1 is SEHNR and CDR2 is FQNEAQ (reference sequence). The chain's CDR3 is CASSRNDYNEQFF. The CDR3 region has the DNA TGTGCCAGCAGCCGCAACGACTACAATGAGCAGTTCTTC.

This clonotype was picked up a small number of times. The chain employs TRBV18 and TRBJ2-7; either TRBD1 or TRBD2 may fit D (5 bases each). Germline-derived CDR1 and CDR2 are KGHSH and LQKENI. Trimming pared 5 bases from V and 5 bases from J, leaving 13 bases between. This CDR3 is 13 amino acids long. DNA of the CDR3: TGTGCCAGCTCAACCCGAGGGGCCCACGAGCAGTACTTC. Amino acid sequence: CASSTRGAHEQYF.

This sequence joins TRBV28 and TRBJ2-5; D may correspond to TRBD1 or TRBD2 (5 bases each). Germline V gene sequence: CDR1 MDHEN, CDR2 SYDVKM. V lost 5 bases and J 5 bases, leaving 15 bases between the germline ends. This CDR3 has 14 residues. CDR3 in DNA: TGTGCCAGCAGTCCTGGGACCCGGCGGGAGACCCAGTACTTC. Encoded protein: CASSPGTRRETQYF.

This clonotype was detected many times. V gene TRBV6-6 combines with J gene TRBJ1-4, with TRBD1 matching over 7 bases. Germline CDR1 MNHNY, CDR2 SVGAGI (reference sequence). The CDR3 consists of 16 residues. V lost 7 bases to trimming and J lost 2 bases; unmatched junction nucleotides: 10. CDR3 region: CASIRQGMGTNEKLFF. The CDR3 DNA reads as TGTGCCAGCATTAGACAGGGAATGGGGACTAATGAAAAACTGTTTTTT.

This clonotype was found many times. The genes are TRBV5-1 and TRBJ2-1; D is unresolved. CDR3 length equals 14 residues. Germline assignment: CDR1 SGHRS and CDR2 YFSETQ. Trimming took off 2 bases at V and 8 bases at J, with 14 bases between the two ends. CDR3 loop: CASSFSPKDDEQFF. The DNA of the CDR3 is TGCGCCAGCAGCTTTTCCCCAAAGGATGATGAGCAGTTCTTC. Drawing the rest from reference TRBV5-1 and TRBJ2-1, the complete variable domain is KAGVTQTPRYLIKTRGQQVTLSCSPISGHRSVSWYQQTPGQGLQFLFEYFSETQRNKGNFPGRFSGRQFSNSRSEMNVSTLELGDSALYLCASSFSPKDDEQFFGPGTRLTVL.

This clonotype was seen many times. This chain uses TRBV29-1 with TRBJ2-2; the match to TRBD2 covers 14 bases. The CDR3 has 15 amino acids. CDR1 and CDR2 from the germline V gene are SQVTM and ANQGSEA. The V gene end was trimmed by 7 bases and the J gene end by 6 bases; junction bases not matched to a gene: 7. For the CDR3, the DNA is TGCAGCGGGACTAGCGGGAGGACCCACGCCGGGGAGCTGTTTTTT. Translated: CSGTSGRTHAGELFF.

This clonotype was observed many times. V gene TRBV28 combines with J gene TRBJ2-3, with TRBD2 matching 11 bases. The CDR3 covers 14 residues. With V trimmed by 6 bases and J by 6 bases, 5 bases remained unmatched. The germline V gene has CDR1 MDHEN and CDR2 SYDVKM. The CDR3 sequence is CASSLAGGSDTQYF. CDR3 nucleotides: TGTGCCAGCAGCCTAGCGGGAGGTTCCGATACGCAGTATTTT.

This clonotype was observed many times. The gene calls are TRBV20-1 and TRBJ2-5; possibly TRBD2 for D (6 bases). V was cut by 1 base and J by 5 bases, with 14 bases left in between. The CDR3 consists of 14 residues. Per the germline V gene, CDR1 is DFQATT and CDR2 is SNEGSKA (reference sequence). The CDR3, as DNA: TGCAGTGCTAGAGGCGGGACCGGGATCGAGACCCAGTACTTC. The encoded protein is CSARGGTGIETQYF.

The table lists this clonotype with many counts. The chain joins TRBV20-1 to TRBJ2-3; 9 bases line up with TRBD2. V shed 4 bases and J 11 bases; nucleotides not matched to a gene: 1. This CDR3 is 10 amino acids long. Germline V gene data show CDR1 as DFQATT and CDR2 as SNEGSKA (reference sequence). Here the CDR3 reads CSAMREGQYF. The CDR3, as DNA: TGCAGTGCTATGCGGGAGGGGCAGTATTTT.

The sample holds many counts of this clonotype. V gene TRBV2 combines with J gene TRBJ1-1; 9 nucleotides agree with TRBD1. CDR1 and CDR2 (germline): SNHLY, FYNNEI. The length of the CDR3 is 16 residues. The J segment lost 4 bases and the V segment lost 4 bases, leaving 10 bases of the junction unmatched. Written as DNA, the CDR3 is TGTGCCAGCAGTGTGGGGACAGGGATAAGGCGCACTGAAGCTTTCTTT. This sequence encodes CASSVGTGIRRTEAFF. The variable domain in full, with the rest retrieved from reference TRBV2 and TRBJ1-1, is EPEVTQTPSHQVTQMGQEVILRCVPISNHLYFYWYRQILGQKVEFLVSFYNNEISEKSEIFDDQFSVERPDGSNFTLKIRSTKLEDSAMYFCASSVGTGIRRTEAFFGQGTRLTVV.

This rearrangement joins TRBV3-1 to TRBJ2-7; possible D gene TRBD2, 6 bases. The CDR3 is 14 residues long. Trimming took 8 bases from V and 2 from J, leaving 16 bases between them. CDR1 and CDR2 from the germline V gene are LGHDT and YNNKEL (reference sequence). CDR3 bases: TGTGCCAGCGGTTTCCGGGACTTCCCCTACGAGCAGTACTTC. This translates into CASGFRDFPYEQYF.

Only a few counts were recorded for this clonotype. V gene TRBV7-6 combines with J gene TRBJ2-1; D is unresolved. The V gene lost 2 bases and the J gene lost 5 bases, with 4 bases spanning the gap. Germline V gives CDR1 SGHVS, CDR2 FNYEAQ. The CDR3 loop spans 12 amino acids. The CDR3 DNA is TGTGCCAGCAGCTTACAGCACAATGAGCAGTTCTTC. Translation: CASSLQHNEQFF.

There are many counts of this clonotype. The genes are TRBV6-5 and TRBJ2-7, with D perhaps TRBD1 (5 bases). The germline CDR1 and CDR2 sequences are MNHEY and SVGAGI. This CDR3 comprises 15 residues. Trimming stripped 0 bases from V and 4 bases from J, with 13 bases between. The CDR3 nucleotides are TGTGCCAGCAGTTACTCGAACCCGACAGCGTACGAGCAGTACTTC. It specifies CASSYSNPTAYEQYF.

This clonotype came up many times. The chain has TRBV29-1 and TRBJ2-3, with 11 bases matching TRBD1. Germline V gene lookup returns CDR1 SQVTM and CDR2 ANQGSEA. J gave up 4 bases and V 2 bases, and 2 bases lay outside the gene matches. The CDR3 spans 14 residues. The CDR3 is CSVEPGQGADTQYF. The CDR3 nucleotides read TGCAGCGTTGAACCGGGACAGGGGGCAGATACGCAGTATTTT.

This clonotype was seen many times. CDR3 DNA sequence: TGTGCCACCAGCACGCGGGAGGCCTCCTACGAGCAGTACTTC. It specifies CATSTREASYEQYF. The genes are TRBV15 and TRBJ2-7; 8 bases line up with TRBD2. CDR3 length equals 14 residues. With 4 bases clipped from V and 0 bases from J, the junction kept 2 bases outside the gene matches. Germline-derived CDR1 and CDR2 are LNHNV and YYDKDF (reference sequence).

This clonotype showed up many times. The rearrangement uses TRBV7-2 and TRBJ2-5, with D uncertain. CDR3 length: 14 residues. The germline V gene has CDR1 SGHTA and CDR2 FQGNSA. Trimming stripped 2 bases from V and 0 bases from J, with 7 bases between. This CDR3 is CASSLWSHQETQYF. The CDR3 DNA is TGTGCCAGCAGCTTATGGTCTCACCAAGAGACCCAGTACTTC.

In its sample, this clonotype was seen many times. The genes are TRBV20-1 and TRBJ2-5; D remains unclear. Between the trimmed V and J ends, which lost 3 bases and 5 bases, there was a span of 4 bases. The germline V gene has CDR1 DFQATT and CDR2 SNEGSKA (reference sequence). This CDR3 is 10 amino acids long. The CDR3 region is CSASHETQYF. As DNA, the CDR3 is TGCAGTGCTAGCCATGAGACCCAGTACTTC.

The sample holds many counts of this clonotype. The V gene is TRBV7-9, the J gene TRBJ1-5, with no clear D. The length of the CDR3 is 14 residues. V was clipped by 4 bases and J by 0 bases, with 7 bases between them. Germline lookup yields CDR1 SEHNR and CDR2 FQNEAQ (reference sequence). DNA for the CDR3: TGTGCCAGCAGCTCACAGAATAGCAATCAGCCCCAGCATTTT. This translates into CASSSQNSNQPQHF.

Comments on this clonotype: A much larger clone differs from this one at a single base, so this may be a read error. The chain has TRBV30 and TRBJ1-2, with 7 bases matching TRBD1. This CDR3 has 17 residues. Germline V gene sequence: CDR1 GTSNPN, CDR2 SVGIG (reference sequence). With 3 bases clipped from V and 3 bases from J, the junction kept 16 bases outside the gene matches. The CDR3 DNA follows: TGTGCCTGGAGCCCTCTCCAGGACAGGTGGGGCTACTATGGCTACACCTTC. Translation: CAWSPLQDRWGYYGYTF.

CDR3: CAIKNPGSEQYF. The CDR3 DNA is TGTGCCATCAAGAACCCAGGGAGCGAGCAGTACTTC. The V gene is TRBV10-3, the J gene TRBJ2-7; D tentatively reads TRBD1 or TRBD2 (5 bases each). The V gene lost 7 bases and the J gene lost 6 bases, with 13 bases spanning the gap. Germline loops: CDR1 ENHRY, CDR2 SYGVKD. CDR3 size: 12 residues.

This clonotype occurred many times. This chain joins TRBV4-1 and TRBJ2-4; 13 nucleotides align to TRBD2. The CDR3 is 21 residues long. The ends lost 0 bases at V and 1 base at J; junction bases unmatched: 12. Germline V gene lookup returns CDR1 MGHRA and CDR2 YSYEKL. CDR3 DNA: TGCGCCAGCAGCCAAGATTTTAGAACTAGCGGGAGGGAATGGGCCAAAAACATTCAGTACTTC. It specifies CASSQDFRTSGREWAKNIQYF.

This clonotype has ten or more counts. The chain joins TRBV6-6 to TRBJ2-3; D remains ambiguous. V was shortened by 6 bases and J by 0 bases, with 13 bases between the two germline ends. Germline V gene sequence: CDR1 MNHNY, CDR2 SVGAGI (reference sequence). The CDR3 length is 15 residues. CDR3 DNA sequence: TGTGCCAGCAGCTCCTTTCGGCCTAGCACAGATACGCAGTATTTT. It codes for CASSSFRPSTDTQYF.

This clonotype appeared many times. V gene TRBV5-5 combines with J gene TRBJ2-2; maybe TRBD2 (6 bases). CDR3 length: 16 amino acids. Germline CDR1 SGHKS, CDR2 YYEKEE (reference sequence). V lost 0 bases and J lost 8, with 17 bases in between. The CDR3 spells CASSLAFSGRGGELFF. The CDR3 DNA is TGTGCCAGCAGCTTGGCCTTTAGCGGAAGAGGAGGGGAGCTGTTTTTT.

CDR3 nucleotide sequence: TGTGCCAGCAGCGAGGGGCAGGGGGAAACGGATACGCAGTATTTT. Protein product: CASSEGQGETDTQYF. The chain has TRBV6-5 and TRBJ2-3, with 7 bases fitting TRBD1. The CDR3 runs to 15 residues. The V gene end was trimmed by 6 bases and the J gene end by 6 bases; junction bases not matched to a gene: 12. CDR1 is MNHEY, CDR2 SVGAGI, per germline.

This clonotype was detected many times. This sequence joins TRBV28 and TRBJ2-1; D might be TRBD1 (6 bases). CDR3 length: 13 residues. V was pared by 5 bases and J by 7 bases, with 12 bases between. Germline V gene data show CDR1 as MDHEN and CDR2 as SYDVKM. In nucleotides, the CDR3 is TGTGCCAGCAGTGGCCTGGGGACAAATGAGCAGTTCTTC. Translating it yields CASSGLGTNEQFF.

This clonotype has a count of ten or more. CDR3 amino acids: CASSITGGGDEQFF. In DNA, the CDR3 is TGTGCCAGTAGTATTACAGGGGGCGGGGATGAGCAGTTCTTC. The chain links TRBV19 to TRBJ2-1; 9 bases fit TRBD1. The CDR3 length is 14 residues. Germline values: CDR1 LNHDA, CDR2 SQIVND (reference sequence). Trimming removed 3 bases from V and 8 bases from J; junction bases left unmatched: 5.

The V and J genes are TRBV30 and TRBJ1-2, with D unresolved. The CDR3 spans 12 residues. Germline CDR1 and CDR2: GTSNPN and SVGIG (reference sequence). V lost 5 bases to trimming and J lost 6 bases, with 13 bases between them. The CDR3, as DNA: TGTGCCTGGGGACTAACGGAAAATGGCTACACCTTC. Residues: CAWGLTENGYTF.